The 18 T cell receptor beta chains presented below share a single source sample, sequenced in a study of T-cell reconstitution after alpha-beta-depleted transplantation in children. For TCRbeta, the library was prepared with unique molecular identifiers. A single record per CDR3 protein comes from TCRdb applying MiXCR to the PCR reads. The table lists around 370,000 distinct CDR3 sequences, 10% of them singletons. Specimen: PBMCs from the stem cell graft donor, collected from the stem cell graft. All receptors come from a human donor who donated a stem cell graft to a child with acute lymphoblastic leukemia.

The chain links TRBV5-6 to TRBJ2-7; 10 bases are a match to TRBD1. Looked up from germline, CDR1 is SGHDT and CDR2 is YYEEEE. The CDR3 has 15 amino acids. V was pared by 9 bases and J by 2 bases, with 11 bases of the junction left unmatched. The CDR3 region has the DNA TGTGCCATGGCCCCCGGGACAGGGGTCCCCTACGAGCAGTACTTC. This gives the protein CAMAPGTGVPYEQYF.

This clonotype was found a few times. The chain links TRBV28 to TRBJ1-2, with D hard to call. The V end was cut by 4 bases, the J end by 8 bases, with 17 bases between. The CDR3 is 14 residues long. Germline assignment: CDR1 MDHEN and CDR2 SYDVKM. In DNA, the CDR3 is TGTGCCAGCAGTTCTTTGGACCTGACCAGAGGCTACACCTTC. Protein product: CASSSLDLTRGYTF.

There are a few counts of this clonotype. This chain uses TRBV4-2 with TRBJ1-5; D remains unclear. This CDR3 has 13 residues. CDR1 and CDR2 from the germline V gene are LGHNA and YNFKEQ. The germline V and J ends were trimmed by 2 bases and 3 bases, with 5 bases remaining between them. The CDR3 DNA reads TGTGCCAGCAGCCAACAAGACAATCAGCCCCAGCATTTT. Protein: CASSQQDNQPQHF.

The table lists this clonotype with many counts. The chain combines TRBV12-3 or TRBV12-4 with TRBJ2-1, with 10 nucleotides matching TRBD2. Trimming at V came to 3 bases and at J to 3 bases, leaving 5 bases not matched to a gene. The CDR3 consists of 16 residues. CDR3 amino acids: CASSLAGLAVYNEQFF. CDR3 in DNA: TGTGCCAGCAGTTTGGCAGGACTAGCGGTCTACAATGAGCAGTTCTTC.

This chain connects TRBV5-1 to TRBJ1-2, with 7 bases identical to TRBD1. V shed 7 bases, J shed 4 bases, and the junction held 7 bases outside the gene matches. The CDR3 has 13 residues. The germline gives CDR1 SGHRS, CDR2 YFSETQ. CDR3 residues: CASGTGAAYGYTF. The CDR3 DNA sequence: TGCGCCAGCGGTACAGGGGCTGCCTATGGCTACACCTTC.

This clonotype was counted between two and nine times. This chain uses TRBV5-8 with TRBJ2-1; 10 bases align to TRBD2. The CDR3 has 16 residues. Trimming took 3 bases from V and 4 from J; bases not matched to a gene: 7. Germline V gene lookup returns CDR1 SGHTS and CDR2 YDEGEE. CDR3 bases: TGTGCCAGCAGCTCCCGGACTAGCGGAATTTACAATGAGCAGTTCTTC. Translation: CASSSRTSGIYNEQFF.

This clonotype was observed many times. The CDR3: CASSPYSTSGRGNEQFF. CDR3 nucleotide sequence: TGTGCCAGCAGCCCATATTCTACGAGCGGGAGGGGGAATGAGCAGTTCTTC. The chain joins TRBV28 to TRBJ2-1; 10 bases match TRBD2. There are 17 residues in the CDR3. Trimming at V came to 6 bases and at J to 7 bases, leaving 15 bases not matched to a gene. Germline V gene lookup returns CDR1 MDHEN and CDR2 SYDVKM.

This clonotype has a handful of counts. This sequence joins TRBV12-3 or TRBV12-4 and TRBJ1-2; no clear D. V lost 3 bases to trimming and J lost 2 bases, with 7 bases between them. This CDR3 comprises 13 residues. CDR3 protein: CASSLRTNYGYTF. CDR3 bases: TGTGCCAGCAGTTTGAGGACGAACTATGGCTACACCTTC.

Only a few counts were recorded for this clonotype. The CDR3 loop reads CASSPVHFFPSQETQYF. For the CDR3, the DNA is TGTGCCAGCAGCCCAGTCCACTTTTTCCCCTCTCAAGAGACCCAGTACTTC. The V and J genes are TRBV27 and TRBJ2-5; the D is unclear. The CDR3 sequence is 17 residues long. The germline V gene has CDR1 MNHEY and CDR2 SMNVEV (reference sequence). The ends were cut back, 6 bases at V and 2 bases at J, with 22 bases in the middle.

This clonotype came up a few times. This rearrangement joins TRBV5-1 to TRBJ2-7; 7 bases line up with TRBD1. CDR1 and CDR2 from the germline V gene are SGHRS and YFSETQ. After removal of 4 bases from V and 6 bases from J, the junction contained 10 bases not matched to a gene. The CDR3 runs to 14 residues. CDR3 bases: TGCGCCAGCAGCCTGGAAGTGACAGGGAGCGAGCAGTACTTC. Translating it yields CASSLEVTGSEQYF. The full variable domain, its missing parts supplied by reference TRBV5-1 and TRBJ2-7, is KAGVTQTPRYLIKTRGQQVTLSCSPISGHRSVSWYQQTPGQGLQFLFEYFSETQRNKGNFPGRFSGRQFSNSRSEMNVSTLELGDSALYLCASSLEVTGSEQYFGPGTRLTVT.

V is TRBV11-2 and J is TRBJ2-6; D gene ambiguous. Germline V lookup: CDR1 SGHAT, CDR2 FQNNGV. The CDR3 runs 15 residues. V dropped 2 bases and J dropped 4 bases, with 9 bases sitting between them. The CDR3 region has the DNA TGTGCCAGCAGCTTACTCCTATTGGGGGCCAACGTCCTGACTTTC. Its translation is CASSLLLLGANVLTF.

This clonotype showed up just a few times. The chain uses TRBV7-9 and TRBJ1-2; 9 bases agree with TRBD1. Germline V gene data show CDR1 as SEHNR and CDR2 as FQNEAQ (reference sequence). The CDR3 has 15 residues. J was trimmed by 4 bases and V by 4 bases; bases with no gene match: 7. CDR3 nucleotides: TGTGCCAGCAGCTCCTGGACAGGGGCAGGCTATGGCTACACCTTC. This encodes CASSSWTGAGYGYTF.

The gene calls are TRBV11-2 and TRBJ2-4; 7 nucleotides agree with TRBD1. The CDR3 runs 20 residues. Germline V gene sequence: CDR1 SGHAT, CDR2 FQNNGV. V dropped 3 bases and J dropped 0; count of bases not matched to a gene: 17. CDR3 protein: CASSFQTGMTAGLAKNIQYF. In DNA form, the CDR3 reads TGTGCCAGCAGCTTCCAGACAGGGATGACAGCCGGACTAGCCAAAAACATTCAGTACTTC.

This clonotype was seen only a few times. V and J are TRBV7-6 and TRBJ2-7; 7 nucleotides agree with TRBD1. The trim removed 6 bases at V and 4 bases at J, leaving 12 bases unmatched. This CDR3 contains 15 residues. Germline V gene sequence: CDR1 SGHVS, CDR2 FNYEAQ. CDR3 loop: CASSPQTTGAYEQYF. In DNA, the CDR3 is TGTGCCAGCAGTCCCCAAACTACAGGGGCTTACGAGCAGTACTTC.

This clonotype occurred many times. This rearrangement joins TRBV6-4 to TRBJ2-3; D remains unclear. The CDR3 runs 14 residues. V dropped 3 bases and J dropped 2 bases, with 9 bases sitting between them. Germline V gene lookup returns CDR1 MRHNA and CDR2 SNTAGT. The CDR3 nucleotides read TGTGCCAGCAGTGATGGCGAACCCACAGATACGCAGTATTTT. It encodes CASSDGEPTDTQYF.

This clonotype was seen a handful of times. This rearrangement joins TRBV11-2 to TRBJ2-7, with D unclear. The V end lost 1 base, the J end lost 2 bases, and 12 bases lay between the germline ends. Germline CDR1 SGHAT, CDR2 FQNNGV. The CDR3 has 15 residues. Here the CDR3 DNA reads TGTGCCAGCAGCTTAGTCGGCCAATCTGCCTACGAGCAGTACTTC. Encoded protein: CASSLVGQSAYEQYF.

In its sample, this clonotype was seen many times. The CDR3 sequence: CASSLASGYNEQFF. In nucleotides, the CDR3 is TGCGCCAGCAGCTTGGCTAGCGGGTACAATGAGCAGTTCTTC. This chain uses TRBV5-1 with TRBJ2-1; 8 bases line up with TRBD2. The V segment lost 0 bases and the J segment 4 bases; nucleotides outside the gene matches: 0. The CDR3 loop spans 14 amino acids. The V gene's germline CDR1 is SGHRS and CDR2 YFSETQ.

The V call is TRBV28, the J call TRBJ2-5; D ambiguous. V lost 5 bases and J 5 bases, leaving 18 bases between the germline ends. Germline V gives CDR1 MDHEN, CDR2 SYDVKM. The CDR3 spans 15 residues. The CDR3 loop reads CASSTTQVGGETQYF. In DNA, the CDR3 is TGTGCCAGCAGTACTACTCAGGTCGGTGGGGAGACCCAGTACTTC.